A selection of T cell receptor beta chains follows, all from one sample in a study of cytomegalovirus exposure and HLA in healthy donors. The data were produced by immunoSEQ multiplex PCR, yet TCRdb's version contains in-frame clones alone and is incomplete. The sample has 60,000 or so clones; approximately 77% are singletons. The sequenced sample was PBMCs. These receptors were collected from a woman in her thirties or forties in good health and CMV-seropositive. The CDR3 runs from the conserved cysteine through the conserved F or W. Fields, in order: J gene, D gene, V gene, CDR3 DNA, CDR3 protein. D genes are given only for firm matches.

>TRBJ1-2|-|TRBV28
TGTGCCAGCAGTTTACCCCCAGGGGATGATGGCTACACCTTC
CASSLPPGDDGYTF
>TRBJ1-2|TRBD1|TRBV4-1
TGCGCCAGCAGCCAAGGAGGGGGCAACTATGGCTACACCTTC
CASSQGGGNYGYTF
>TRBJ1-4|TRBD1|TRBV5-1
TGCGCCAGCAGCTCCCGAGTGGGGACAGGGCCTAATGAAAAACTGTTTTTT
CASSSRVGTGPNEKLFF
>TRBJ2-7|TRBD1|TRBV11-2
TGTGCCAGCAGCCCAATAAACAGACAGGGGCGAAGGTACGAGCAGTACTTC
CASSPINRQGRRYEQYF
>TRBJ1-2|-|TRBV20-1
TGCAGTGCTAGAGATCTCCATGGCTACACCTTC
CSARDLHGYTF
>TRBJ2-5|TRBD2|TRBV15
TGTGCCACCAGCAGAGATGCGGGGGGAGAGACCCAGTACTTC
CATSRDAGGETQYF
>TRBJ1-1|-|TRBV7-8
TGTGCCAGCAGCGCCCGGTTTACTGAAGCTTTCTTT
CASSARFTEAFF
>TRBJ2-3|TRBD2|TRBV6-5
TGTGCCAGCAGTTACACGGGGGGGGGCTCAGATACGCAGTATTTT
CASSYTGGGSDTQYF
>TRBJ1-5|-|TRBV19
TGTGCCACTTATTCCTCCGGGAGGCTTGGTAGCAATCAGCCCCAGCATTTT
CATYSSGRLGSNQPQHF
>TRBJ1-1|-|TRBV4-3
TGCGCCAGCAGCCCCTCCGGGACAAGTAACACTGAAGCTTTCTTT
CASSPSGTSNTEAFF
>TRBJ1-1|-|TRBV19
TGTGCCATCGCCGGGGGAGGGTTGGGGAACACTGAAGCTTTCTTT
CAIAGGGLGNTEAFF